This entry lists 24 T cell receptor beta chains sequenced from one sample in a study of shared clonotypes between healthy human individuals. Produced via immunoSEQ multiplex PCR; TCRdb's table is partial and in-frame only. This sample has around 2.1 million clones; under 95% occur once, and the top ten carry about 1.5%. Naive CD8 cells were CD45RO-negative, positively selected for CCR7, excluding terminally differentiated effector memory CD45RA+ cells. Material for sequencing was naive CD8+ T cells from PBMCs. The receptor source for this set is a man between 18 and 29 years old in good health. Some clones in this sample may be carry-over from other donors' samples.

In regard to this clone: The same CDR3 arises from other DNA sequences in this sample as well. The rearrangement uses TRBV28 and TRBJ2-7; D is uncertain. The CDR3 runs to 13 residues. The germline V and J ends were trimmed by 3 bases and 4 bases, with 10 bases remaining between them. Germline V gene data show CDR1 as MDHEN and CDR2 as SYDVKM. CDR3 region: CASSFGSGYEQYF. CDR3 nucleotide sequence: TGTGCCAGCAGTTTCGGAAGTGGATACGAGCAGTACTTC.

The chain carries TRBV29-1 and TRBJ2-7; TRBD2 is a possible D gene (5 bases). The CDR3 loop spans 13 amino acids. Germline V gives CDR1 SQVTM, CDR2 ANQGSEA. V lost 7 bases and J lost 6, with 19 bases in between. CDR3 protein: CSAYRGLGGEQYF. DNA for the CDR3: TGCAGCGCCTATAGAGGGCTGGGTGGCGAGCAGTACTTC.

This chain joins TRBV2 and TRBJ1-1; 7 bases are shared with TRBD1. CDR1 is SNHLY and CDR2 is FYNNEI in the germline V gene. This CDR3 comprises 16 residues. J was trimmed by 0 bases and V by 1 base; bases with no gene match: 5. CDR3 in DNA: TGTGCCAGCAGTGAAGAGGGACAGATTATGAACACTGAAGCTTTCTTT. Translation gives CASSEEGQIMNTEAFF.

This rearrangement joins TRBV27 to TRBJ2-2; TRBD1 agrees at 9 bases. Germline values: CDR1 MNHEY, CDR2 SMNVEV (reference sequence). The CDR3 loop spans 18 amino acids. V was clipped by 2 bases and J by 5 bases; unmatched bases: 12. The CDR3 region is CASSLLYPTGTGTGELFF. The CDR3 DNA reads TGTGCCAGCAGTTTACTCTATCCGACAGGGACAGGGACCGGGGAGCTGTTTTTT.

The rearrangement links TRBV9 to TRBJ2-2, with 8 positions matching TRBD2. V lost 0 bases to trimming and J lost 3 bases; unmatched junction nucleotides: 4. Per the germline V gene, CDR1 is SGDLS and CDR2 is YYNGEE. The CDR3 spans 16 residues. Here the CDR3 reads CASSVAGGAHTGELFF. The CDR3 region has the DNA TGTGCCAGCAGCGTAGCGGGGGGGGCGCACACCGGGGAGCTGTTTTTT.

A word on this clone: This sample includes further DNA sequences coding for the same CDR3. V gene TRBV11-2 combines with J gene TRBJ2-7; TRBD2 might be the D (6 bases). Germline V lookup: CDR1 SGHAT, CDR2 FQNNGV. Deletions cut 0 bases from V and 2 bases from J, with 11 bases between. The CDR3 spans 15 residues. The CDR3 spells CASSLDRTTTYEQYF. Written as DNA, the CDR3 is TGTGCCAGCAGCTTAGATAGGACTACAACCTACGAGCAGTACTTC.

The chain has TRBV30 and TRBJ1-4, with D tentatively TRBD1 (6 bases). Germline assignment: CDR1 GTSNPN and CDR2 SVGIG (reference sequence). Between the trimmed V and J ends, which lost 0 bases and 1 base, there was a span of 15 bases. The CDR3 extends over 17 amino acids. As DNA, the CDR3 is TGTGCCTGGAGTGTACACCCGAAACAGGGAACTAATGAAAAACTGTTTTTT. Amino acids: CAWSVHPKQGTNEKLFF.

To note about this clone: Other nucleotide sequences from this sample produce the same CDR3. This chain uses TRBV7-9 with TRBJ1-2; perhaps TRBD1 as D (6 bases). There are 13 residues in the CDR3. Germline CDR1 is SEHNR and CDR2 is FQNEAQ (reference sequence). V lost 0 bases to trimming and J lost 6 bases, with 8 bases between them. The CDR3 sequence is CASSLAGADGYTF. CDR3 nucleotides: TGTGCCAGCAGCTTAGCGGGGGCGGATGGCTACACCTTC.

The chain uses TRBV7-9 and TRBJ1-2; the match to TRBD1 covers 7 bases. The CDR3 has 12 residues. Unmatched junction bases numbered 3, after V lost 4 bases and J lost 7 bases. CDR1 is SEHNR, CDR2 FQNEAQ, per germline (reference sequence). In DNA form, the CDR3 reads TGTGCCAGCAGCTGGGGGACAGCTGGCTACACCTTC. This sequence encodes CASSWGTAGYTF.

The rearrangement uses TRBV28 and TRBJ2-7; 10 bases agree with TRBD1. The CDR3 covers 14 residues. The J segment lost 5 bases and the V segment lost 8 bases, leaving 9 bases of the junction unmatched. Germline-derived CDR1 and CDR2 are MDHEN and SYDVKM. CDR3 amino acids: CASHPGQGPDEQYF. CDR3 coding DNA: TGTGCCAGCCATCCGGGACAGGGGCCCGACGAGCAGTACTTC. Based on the CDR3 plus reference TRBV28 and TRBJ2-7, the full variable domain is DVKVTQSSRYLVKRTGEKVFLECVQDMDHENMFWYRQDPGLGLRLIYFSYDVKMKEKGDIPEGYSVSREKKERFSLILESASTNQTSMYLCASHPGQGPDEQYFGPGTRLTVT.

The chain combines TRBV11-3 with TRBJ2-1, with TRBD2 identical over 9 bases. J gave up 5 bases and V 4 bases, and 6 bases lay outside the gene matches. Per the germline V gene, CDR1 is SGHNT and CDR2 is YENEEA. CDR3 length: 15 amino acids. For the CDR3, the DNA is TGTGCCAGCAGCTCGCGGACTAGCGCAAACAATGAGCAGTTCTTC. Translated: CASSSRTSANNEQFF.

CDR3 amino acids: CASSKHPSGRADEQFF. The CDR3 DNA sequence: TGTGCCAGCAGCAAACACCCTAGCGGGAGGGCTGACGAGCAGTTCTTC. The rearrangement joins TRBV7-2 to TRBJ2-1; TRBD2 matches 12 bases. This CDR3 has 16 amino acids. V was clipped by 5 bases and J by 10 bases; unmatched bases: 12. Per the germline V gene, CDR1 is SGHTA and CDR2 is FQGNSA. The full variable domain, with the rest looked up from reference TRBV7-2 and TRBJ2-1, is GAGVSQSPSNKVTEKGKDVELRCDPISGHTALYWYRQSLGQGLEFLIYFQGNSAPDKSGLPSDRFSAERTGGSVSTLTIQRTQQEDSAVYLCASSKHPSGRADEQFFGPGTRLTVL.

This chain uses TRBV10-3 with TRBJ2-7, with 10 bases identical to TRBD2. J lost 4 bases, V lost 0 bases, and 3 bases had no gene match. Germline V gene data show CDR1 as ENHRY and CDR2 as SYGVKD. The CDR3 is made up of 15 amino acids. CDR3 sequence: CAISESNSGGYEQYF. The CDR3 DNA sequence: TGTGCCATCAGTGAGTCTAATAGCGGGGGGTACGAGCAGTACTTC.

This chain joins TRBV19 and TRBJ2-1, with no clear D. Germline V CDR1 and CDR2: LNHDA, SQIVND (reference sequence). This CDR3 has 15 residues. Between the trimmed V and J ends, which lost 0 bases and 4 bases, there was a span of 10 bases. CDR3 amino acids: CASSIDGKGYNEQFF. In DNA form, the CDR3 reads TGTGCCAGTAGTATAGATGGTAAAGGGTACAATGAGCAGTTCTTC.

The rearrangement uses TRBV27 and TRBJ1-2; D is uncertain. Germline CDR1 MNHEY, CDR2 SMNVEV (reference sequence). V lost 3 bases to trimming and J lost 0 bases, with 11 bases between them. This CDR3 region has 15 residues. CDR3 sequence: CASSFLVGANYGYTF. The CDR3 nucleotides are TGTGCCAGCAGTTTTTTGGTGGGAGCTAACTATGGCTACACCTTC.

The chain has TRBV5-4 and TRBJ1-2; possible D gene TRBD1, 6 bases. Trimming took 3 bases from V and 1 from J, leaving 16 bases between them. CDR1 is SGHNT, CDR2 YYREEE, per germline (reference sequence). The CDR3 runs to 16 residues. The CDR3 here is CASSWDTSPLNYGYTF. The DNA for the CDR3 is TGTGCCAGCAGCTGGGACACGAGTCCGCTTAACTATGGCTACACCTTC.

The rearrangement uses TRBV7-3 and TRBJ2-1, with D perhaps assigned TRBD1 or TRBD2 (5 bases each). Germline V gene data show CDR1 as SGHTA and CDR2 as FQGTGA. This CDR3 comprises 13 residues. The V end lost 2 bases, the J end lost 8 bases, and 10 bases lay between the germline ends. CDR3 nucleotide sequence: TGTGCCAGCAGCTTACGGGGCCACGATGAGCAGTTCTTC. This translates into CASSLRGHDEQFF.

In its sample, this clone was seen once. The rearrangement uses TRBV5-1 and TRBJ2-7; a weak D match, TRBD2 (5 bases). CDR1 is SGHRS, CDR2 YFSETQ, per germline. The V end lost 4 bases, the J end lost 2 bases, and 16 bases lay between the germline ends. The CDR3 extends over 15 amino acids. In DNA form, the CDR3 reads TGCGCCAGCAGCCGGGATTGGAGTGTGCCCTACGAGCAGTACTTC. Amino acid sequence: CASSRDWSVPYEQYF.

The chain combines TRBV28 with TRBJ1-6; D may be TRBD1 (6 bases). Trimming shortened V by 6 bases and J by 4 bases, and 10 bases separated the two germline ends. Per the germline V gene, CDR1 is MDHEN and CDR2 is SYDVKM. The CDR3 is made up of 14 amino acids. In DNA form, the CDR3 reads TGTGCCAGCAGCTATACAGGGTATAATTCACCCCTCCACTTT. Amino acid sequence: CASSYTGYNSPLHF.

This clone has only one observation. V is TRBV5-1 and J is TRBJ1-2; 12 bases are shared with TRBD1. The CDR3 loop spans 16 amino acids. Germline V gene data show CDR1 as SGHRS and CDR2 as YFSETQ. The V segment lost 0 bases and the J segment 8 bases; nucleotides outside the gene matches: 8. CDR3 coding DNA: TGCGCCAGCAGCTTGGACGGGACAGGGGGCGCGCTGGGCTACACCTTC. The encoded protein is CASSLDGTGGALGYTF. The whole variable domain, filled in from reference TRBV5-1 and TRBJ1-2, reads KAGVTQTPRYLIKTRGQQVTLSCSPISGHRSVSWYQQTPGQGLQFLFEYFSETQRNKGNFPGRFSGRQFSNSRSEMNVSTLELGDSALYLCASSLDGTGGALGYTFGSGTRLTVV.

The count of this clone is one. The chain carries TRBV2 and TRBJ2-1; 9 nucleotides align to TRBD2. V was clipped by 9 bases and J by 2 bases; unmatched bases: 5. Germline V lookup: CDR1 SNHLY, CDR2 FYNNEI. CDR3 length: 14 amino acids. In DNA, the CDR3 is TGTGCCAGACGAGCGGGGGGCCCCTACAATGAGCAGTTCTTC. Translating gives CARRAGGPYNEQFF.

V usage is TRBV9 and J usage is TRBJ2-3, with D perhaps matching TRBD1 or TRBD2 (5 bases each). V lost 4 bases and J 4 bases, leaving 10 bases between the germline ends. Germline CDR1 reads SGDLS; CDR2 reads YYNGEE. The CDR3 loop spans 13 amino acids. The CDR3 DNA follows: TGTGCCAGCAGCCCAAGGGGAGCAGATACGCAGTATTTT. Its translation is CASSPRGADTQYF.

This clone was recorded a few times. This sequence joins TRBV18 and TRBJ2-7; TRBD2 is a possible D gene (7 bases). CDR1 and CDR2 from the germline V gene are KGHSH and LQKENI. Trimming shortened V by 3 bases and J by 6 bases, and 21 bases separated the two germline ends. The CDR3 covers 16 residues. Here the CDR3 DNA reads TGTGCCAGCTCACCGCCCCGGGGAGGGGGAAATAGCGAGCAGTACTTC. Its translation is CASSPPRGGGNSEQYF.

This clone was recorded once. The chain combines TRBV19 with TRBJ1-1; D possibly corresponds to TRBD1 (5 bases). CDR1 and CDR2 (germline): LNHDA, SQIVND (reference sequence). V was clipped by 5 bases and J by 6 bases, with 16 bases between them. The CDR3 has 14 residues. In DNA form, the CDR3 reads TGTGCCAGTAGTCTCCGGATCCTGGGGGCTGAAGCTTTCTTT. Translating it yields CASSLRILGAEAFF.